Presented here are 17 T cell receptor beta chains from one specimen sequenced in a study of cytomegalovirus exposure and HLA in healthy donors. PCR primers comprised 60 Vbeta and 13 Jbeta primers. Profiling relied on immunoSEQ multiplex PCR, and the TCRdb table lists in-frame clones only, not all of them. Of about 190,000 clones in the sample, 70% to 85% were seen once. Sequencing was performed on PBMCs. The receptor set was obtained from a man between 40 and 49 years old in good health and CMV-seropositive.

This chain uses TRBV7-9 with TRBJ2-7; 9 nucleotides agree with TRBD1. This CDR3 spans 13 amino acids. The ends lost 5 bases at V and 4 bases at J; junction bases unmatched: 3. The germline V gene has CDR1 SEHNR and CDR2 FQNEAQ (reference sequence). The CDR3 DNA reads as TGTGCCAGCAGCCGGGGACAGGGATACGAGCAGTACTTC. Translated, it gives CASSRGQGYEQYF. Based on the CDR3 plus reference TRBV7-9 and TRBJ2-7, the full variable domain is DTGVSQNPRHKITKRGQNVTFRCDPISEHNRLYWYRQTLGQGPEFLTYFQNEAQLEKSRLLSDRFSAERPKGSFSTLEIQRTEQGDSAMYLCASSRGQGYEQYFGPGTRLTVT.

The J gene is TRBJ1-6, the V gene TRBV6-5; D is ambiguous. Trimming left V 5 bases short and J 16 bases short, with 15 bases between. The CDR3 has 12 amino acids. Per the germline V gene, CDR1 is MNHEY and CDR2 is SVGAGI. The CDR3 region has the DNA TGTGCCAGCAGTGAACGGGTTGGTAAGCTCCACTTT. Amino acids: CASSERVGKLHF.

CDR3 region: CASSRAGGDQPQHF. CDR3 bases: TGTGCCAGCTCGCGCGCAGGGGGCGATCAGCCCCAGCATTTT. The chain is built from TRBV18 and TRBJ1-5, with 8 bases identical to TRBD1. The germline V gene encodes CDR1 KGHSH and CDR2 LQKENI. The CDR3 covers 14 residues. V shed 6 bases, J shed 5 bases, and the junction held 6 bases outside the gene matches.

The chain has TRBV29-1 and TRBJ2-5; maybe TRBD1 (6 bases). The DNA matches TRBJ2-7 better at its end, which makes the J call doubtful. Looked up from germline, CDR1 is SQVTM and CDR2 is ANQGSEA. CDR3 length: 13 residues. The CDR3 reads CSVGTGTPYEQYF. CDR3 DNA sequence: TGCAGCGTTGGGACCGGGACACCCTACGAGCAGTACTTC.

The chain carries TRBV4-2 and TRBJ2-2; TRBD2 agrees at 8 bases. The trim removed 4 bases at V and 0 bases at J, leaving 7 bases unmatched. CDR1 LGHNA and CDR2 YNFKEQ come from the germline V gene. CDR3 length: 17 residues. The CDR3 coding sequence is TGTGCCAGCAGCCCTAGATACGGGAGGGCGAACACCGGGGAGCTGTTTTTT. It specifies CASSPRYGRANTGELFF.

The chain employs TRBV9 and TRBJ1-1; D may be TRBD1 (6 bases). Trimming took off 2 bases at V and 11 bases at J, with 16 bases between the two ends. In germline, CDR1 is SGDLS, CDR2 YYNGEE. The CDR3 has 13 residues. This CDR3 is CASSVRGNGLAFF. The CDR3 bases are TGTGCCAGCAGCGTCAGGGGTAACGGTCTGGCTTTCTTT.

V and J are TRBV6-1 and TRBJ2-3, with TRBD2 identical over 9 bases. V shed 4 bases and J 1 base; nucleotides not matched to a gene: 6. Germline loops: CDR1 MNHNS, CDR2 SASEGT. The CDR3 is 16 amino acids. In nucleotides, the CDR3 is TGTGCCAGCAGTGCCGTAGCGGGGGTGCGCACAGATACGCAGTATTTT. Its protein product is CASSAVAGVRTDTQYF.

The rearrangement uses TRBV5-1 and TRBJ2-5, with 8 bases matching TRBD2. CDR3 size: 17 residues. Germline assignment: CDR1 SGHRS and CDR2 YFSETQ. With 0 bases clipped from V and 2 bases from J, the junction kept 9 bases outside the gene matches. This CDR3 reads CASSLVPAGEPQETQYF. CDR3 nucleotides: TGCGCCAGCAGCTTGGTTCCAGCGGGGGAGCCACAAGAGACCCAGTACTTC.

This clone was recorded a few times. This rearrangement joins TRBV7-9 to TRBJ1-2; 8 bases agree with TRBD1. Germline CDR1 and CDR2: SEHNR and FQNEAQ (reference sequence). The CDR3 length is 14 residues. V dropped 4 bases and J dropped 2; count of bases not matched to a gene: 3. As DNA, the CDR3 is TGTGCCAGCAGCTCAGGGACAGGAAACTATGGCTACACCTTC. Its protein is CASSSGTGNYGYTF.

This chain joins TRBV27 and TRBJ1-1; a possible D gene is TRBD1 (5 bases). The CDR3 length is 13 residues. The germline V and J ends were trimmed by 2 bases and 10 bases, with 14 bases remaining between them. The germline V gene encodes CDR1 MNHEY and CDR2 SMNVEV (reference sequence). CDR3 sequence reads: CASSLEGRGGAFF. The CDR3 DNA sequence: TGTGCCAGCAGTTTAGAGGGGCGGGGGGGAGCTTTCTTT.

For the CDR3, the DNA is TGTGCCAGCAGCGTAGTAGGGACAGCTGGAAACACCATATATTTT. Translation: CASSVVGTAGNTIYF. V is TRBV9 and J is TRBJ1-3; 7 bases map to TRBD1. J lost 2 bases, V lost 0 bases, and 2 bases had no gene match. Per germline, CDR1 SGDLS and CDR2 YYNGEE. The CDR3 covers 15 residues. Looking up the rest from reference TRBV9 and TRBJ1-3 gives the full variable domain: DSGVTQTPKHLITATGQRVTLRCSPRSGDLSVYWYQQSLDQGLQFLIQYYNGEERAKGNILERFSAQQFPDLHSELNLSSLELGDSALYFCASSVVGTAGNTIYFGEGSWLTVV.

The chain recombines TRBV5-6 with TRBJ2-5, with TRBD1 identical over 8 bases. TRBJ2-7 matches the DNA end more closely, so the J call is doubtful. Looked up from germline, CDR1 is SGHDT and CDR2 is YYEEEE. There are 16 residues in the CDR3. The CDR3 reads CASSLTLTGVIHEQYF. CDR3 coding DNA: TGTGCCAGCAGCTTGACACTGACAGGGGTTATACACGAGCAGTACTTC.

This clone came up a few times. This chain connects TRBV7-2 to TRBJ2-2, with 8 nucleotides matching TRBD2. J gave up 5 bases and V 0 bases, and 2 bases lay outside the gene matches. The germline gives CDR1 SGHTA, CDR2 FQGNSA. CDR3 length: 15 residues. CDR3 in DNA: TGTGCCAGCAGCTTAGCGCCGGGGGGGACCGGGGAGCTGTTTTTT. Protein sequence: CASSLAPGGTGELFF.

The J gene is TRBJ2-2, the V gene TRBV19; 7 bases align to TRBD1. The germline gives CDR1 LNHDA, CDR2 SQIVND (reference sequence). The V segment lost 11 bases and the J segment 4 bases; nucleotides outside the gene matches: 7. The CDR3 length is 13 residues. CDR3 region: CAARGLGTGELFF. The DNA of the CDR3 is TGTGCCGCAAGGGGGCTAGGCACCGGGGAGCTGTTTTTT.

V gene TRBV7-9 combines with J gene TRBJ2-3; D uncertain. V lost 5 bases and J 2 bases, leaving 17 bases between the germline ends. This CDR3 comprises 16 residues. Germline V CDR1 and CDR2: SEHNR, FQNEAQ (reference sequence). Here the CDR3 reads CASSPYSDRLTDTQYF. In DNA, the CDR3 is TGTGCCAGCAGCCCGTATTCAGACCGACTCACAGATACGCAGTATTTT. Variable domain in full (rest from reference TRBV7-9 and TRBJ2-3): DTGVSQNPRHKITKRGQNVTFRCDPISEHNRLYWYRQTLGQGPEFLTYFQNEAQLEKSRLLSDRFSAERPKGSFSTLEIQRTEQGDSAMYLCASSPYSDRLTDTQYFGPGTRLTVL.

The gene calls are TRBV9 and TRBJ2-1, with 8 nucleotides matching TRBD2. Germline-derived CDR1 and CDR2 are SGDLS and YYNGEE. The ends lost 5 bases at V and 7 bases at J; junction bases unmatched: 14. CDR3 length equals 16 residues. In DNA, the CDR3 is TGTGCCAGCAGTGAGAAGGCGGGGGGAAGGCGGAATGAGCAGTTCTTC. Residues: CASSEKAGGRRNEQFF.

The J gene is TRBJ2-5, the V gene TRBV5-8; TRBD1 agrees at 10 bases. The V gene's germline CDR1 is SGHTS and CDR2 YDEGEE. The CDR3 is 17 residues long. V lost 2 bases, J lost 4 bases, and 11 bases stayed unmatched. The CDR3 region has the DNA TGTGCCAGCAGCTTAGGCAGAGAGACAGGGGGCGCAGAGACCCAGTACTTC. This codes for CASSLGRETGGAETQYF.